This record covers a single TCR beta chain. V was shortened by 3 bases and J by 2 bases, with 17 bases between the two germline ends. The CDR3 consists of 16 residues. Germline-derived CDR1 and CDR2 are SGHVS and FNYEAQ. This sample was included in a study of beta chain features in type 1 diabetes. Expressed TCRB transcripts got sequenced, as all isolated RNA was reverse transcribed. Assay used: immunoSEQ multiplex PCR; TCRdb lists only in-frame clones, some missing. In the table there are hundreds of thousands of clones, approximately 31% of which are singletons. Sequences were obtained from naive CD4+ T cells from blood. This TCR derives from a man aged 18 to 29 in good health. The chain couples TRBV7-6 to TRBJ2-7; a weak D match, TRBD2 (5 bases). CDR3 coding DNA: TGTGCCAGCAGCTTCTTGGCGGGCGCCGGCACCTACGAGCAGTACTTC. It encodes CASSFLAGAGTYEQYF.